This T cell receptor (beta chain) was observed in a study of shared clonotypes between healthy human individuals. The V and J ends lost 6 bases and 4 bases, in that order; junction bases with no gene match: 1. This CDR3 spans 11 amino acids. Per germline, CDR1 DFQATT and CDR2 SNEGSKA (reference sequence). Profiling relied on immunoSEQ multiplex PCR, and the TCRdb table lists in-frame clones only, not all of them. The sample has fewer than 1.6 million clones; approximately 98.5% are singletons. The chain uses TRBV20-1 and TRBJ1-2, with 8 bases identical to TRBD1. The receptor comes from a young man in good health. The specimen sequenced was naive CD4+ T cells sorted from blood. Subset: CD45RA+ positively selected. The DNA for the CDR3 is TGCAGTGCCCAGGGGGCCTATGGCTACACCTTC. Protein product: CSAQGAYGYTF.